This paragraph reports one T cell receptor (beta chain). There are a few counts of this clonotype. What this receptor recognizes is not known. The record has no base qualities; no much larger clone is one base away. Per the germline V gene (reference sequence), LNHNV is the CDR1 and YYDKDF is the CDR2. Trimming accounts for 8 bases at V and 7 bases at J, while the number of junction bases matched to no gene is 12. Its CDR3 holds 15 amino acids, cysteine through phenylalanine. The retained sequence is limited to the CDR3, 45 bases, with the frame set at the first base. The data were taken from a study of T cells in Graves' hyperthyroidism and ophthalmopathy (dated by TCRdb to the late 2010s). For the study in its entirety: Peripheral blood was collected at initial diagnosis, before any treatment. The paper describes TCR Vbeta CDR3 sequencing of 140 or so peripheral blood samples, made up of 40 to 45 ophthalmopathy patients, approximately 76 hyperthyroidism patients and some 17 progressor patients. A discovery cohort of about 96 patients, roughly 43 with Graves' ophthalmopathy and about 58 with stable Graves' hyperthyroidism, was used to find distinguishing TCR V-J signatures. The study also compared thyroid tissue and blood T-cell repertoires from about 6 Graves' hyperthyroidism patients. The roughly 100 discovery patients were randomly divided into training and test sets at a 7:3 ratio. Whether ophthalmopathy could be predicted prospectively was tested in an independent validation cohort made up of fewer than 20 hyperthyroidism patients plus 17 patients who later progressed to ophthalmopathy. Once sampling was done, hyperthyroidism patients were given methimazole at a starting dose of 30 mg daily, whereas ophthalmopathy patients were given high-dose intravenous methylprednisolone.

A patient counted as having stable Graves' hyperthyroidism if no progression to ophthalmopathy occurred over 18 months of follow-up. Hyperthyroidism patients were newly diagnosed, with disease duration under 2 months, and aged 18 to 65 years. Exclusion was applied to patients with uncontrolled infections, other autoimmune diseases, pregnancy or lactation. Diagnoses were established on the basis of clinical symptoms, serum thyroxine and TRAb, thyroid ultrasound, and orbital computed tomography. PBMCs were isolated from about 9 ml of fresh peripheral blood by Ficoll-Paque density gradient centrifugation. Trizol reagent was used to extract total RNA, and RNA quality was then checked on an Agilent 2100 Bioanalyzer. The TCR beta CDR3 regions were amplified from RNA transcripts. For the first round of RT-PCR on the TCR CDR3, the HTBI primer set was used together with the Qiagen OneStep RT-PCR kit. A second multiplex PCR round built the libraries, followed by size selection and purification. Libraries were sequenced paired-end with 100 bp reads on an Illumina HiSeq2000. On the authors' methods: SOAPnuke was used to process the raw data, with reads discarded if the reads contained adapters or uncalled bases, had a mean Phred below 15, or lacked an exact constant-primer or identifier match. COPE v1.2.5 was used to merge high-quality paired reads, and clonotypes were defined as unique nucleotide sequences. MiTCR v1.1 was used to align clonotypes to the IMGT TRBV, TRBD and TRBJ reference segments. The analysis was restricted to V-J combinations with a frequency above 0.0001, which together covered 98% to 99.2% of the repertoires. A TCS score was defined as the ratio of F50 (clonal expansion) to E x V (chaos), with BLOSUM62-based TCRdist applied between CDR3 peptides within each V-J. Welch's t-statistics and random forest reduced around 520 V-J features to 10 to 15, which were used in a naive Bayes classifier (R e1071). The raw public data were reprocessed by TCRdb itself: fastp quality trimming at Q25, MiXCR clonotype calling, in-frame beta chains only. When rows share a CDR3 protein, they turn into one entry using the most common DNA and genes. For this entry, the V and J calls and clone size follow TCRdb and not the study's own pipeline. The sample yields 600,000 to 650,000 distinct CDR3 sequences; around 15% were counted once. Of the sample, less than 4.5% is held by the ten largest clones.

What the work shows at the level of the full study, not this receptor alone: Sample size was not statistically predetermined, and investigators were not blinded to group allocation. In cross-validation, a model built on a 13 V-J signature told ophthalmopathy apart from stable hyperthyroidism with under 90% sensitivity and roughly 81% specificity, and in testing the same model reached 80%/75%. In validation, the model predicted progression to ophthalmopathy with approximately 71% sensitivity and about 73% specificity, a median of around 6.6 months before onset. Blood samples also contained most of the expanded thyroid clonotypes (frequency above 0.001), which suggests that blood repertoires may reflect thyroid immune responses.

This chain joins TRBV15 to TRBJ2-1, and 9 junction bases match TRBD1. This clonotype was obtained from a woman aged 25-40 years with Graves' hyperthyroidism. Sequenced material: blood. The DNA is TGTGCCACCTCCACCCCGGGACAGGGCGTGAATGAGCAGTTCTTC. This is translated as CATSTPGQGVNEQFF.